This T cell receptor beta chain is from a study of cytomegalovirus exposure and HLA in healthy donors. About the study: Out of about 179 million T cells, an earlier analysis found roughly 110 million unique TCR beta sequences in total. General study points: There were several of the most significant clusters that appeared linked to common viral pathogens in a later analysis.

Points on this clone: The antigen is unknown.

Trimming removed 2 bases from V and 4 bases from J, with 6 bases in between. CDR1 is GTSNPN and CDR2 is SVGIG in the germline V gene (reference sequence). CDR3 size: 11 residues. The PCR used 60 Vbeta and 13 Jbeta primers. The protocol was immunoSEQ multiplex PCR, while the TCRdb copy is restricted to in-frame clones and leaves out a portion. The sample includes about 120,000 clones, around 75% of them seen just once. J is TRBJ2-7 and V is TRBV30; TRBD2 might be the D (5 bases). Sequenced: PBMCs. This receptor was taken from a middle-aged woman in good health and CMV-seropositive. The CDR3 DNA is TGTGCCTGGAGTTGGGAGTACGAGCAGTACTTC. Amino acids: CAWSWEYEQYF.